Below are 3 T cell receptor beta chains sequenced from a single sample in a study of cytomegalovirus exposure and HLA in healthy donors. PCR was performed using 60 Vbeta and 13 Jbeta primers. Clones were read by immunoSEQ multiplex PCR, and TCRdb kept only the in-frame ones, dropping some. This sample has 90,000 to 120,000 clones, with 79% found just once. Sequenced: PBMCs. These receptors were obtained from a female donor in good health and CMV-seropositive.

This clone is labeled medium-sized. CDR3 bases: TGTGCCAGCAGAAACCAGGGCTACGAGCAGTACTTC. It specifies CASRNQGYEQYF. This chain links TRBV27 with TRBJ2-7; TRBD1 might be the D (5 bases). Trimming left V 6 bases short and J 3 bases short, with 9 bases between. The CDR3 has 12 residues. Germline assignment: CDR1 MNHEY and CDR2 SMNVEV (reference sequence).

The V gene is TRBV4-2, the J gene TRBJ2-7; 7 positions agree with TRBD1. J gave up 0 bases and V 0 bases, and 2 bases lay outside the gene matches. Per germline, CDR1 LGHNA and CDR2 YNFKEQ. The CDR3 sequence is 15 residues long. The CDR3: CASSQEGDSSYEQYF. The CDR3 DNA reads TGTGCCAGCAGCCAAGAGGGGGACAGCTCCTACGAGCAGTACTTC.

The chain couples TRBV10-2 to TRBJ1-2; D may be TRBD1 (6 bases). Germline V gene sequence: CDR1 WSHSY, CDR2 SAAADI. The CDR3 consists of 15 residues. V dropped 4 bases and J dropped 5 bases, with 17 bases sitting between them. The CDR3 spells CASSAFWTAEYGYTF. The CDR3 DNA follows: TGCGCCAGCAGTGCGTTTTGGACAGCGGAATATGGCTACACCTTC.